These 22 T cell receptor beta chains originate from one sample sequenced in a study of T-cell reconstitution after alpha-beta-depleted transplantation in children. Unique molecular identifiers featured in how the TCRbeta library was prepared. Each CDR3 protein gets one entry after TCRdb re-called the PCR reads with MiXCR. Altogether 700,000 to 950,000 distinct CDR3 sequences are present, roughly 15% being singletons, with the ten largest covering approximately 5%. The sequencing here drew on PBMCs, mostly from graft donor cells, taken 360 days after TCRalphabeta/CD19-depleted stem cell transplant. The source is a male patient younger than 18 who had a stem cell transplant for acute lymphoblastic leukemia, so the T cells may come from the graft donor.

The chain links TRBV7-9 to TRBJ1-1, with a possible D match to TRBD1 (6 bases). The V end lost 5 bases, the J end lost 0 bases, and 19 bases lay between the germline ends. There are 17 residues in the CDR3. Germline values: CDR1 SEHNR, CDR2 FQNEAQ (reference sequence). CDR3 sequence: CASSQGRGAFVNTEAFF. CDR3 nucleotides: TGTGCCAGCAGCCAGGGGCGGGGGGCTTTCGTGAACACTGAAGCTTTCTTT.

The chain is built from TRBV12-3 or TRBV12-4 and TRBJ1-5; 7 bases map to TRBD1. This CDR3 comprises 16 residues. Trimming at V came to 5 bases and at J to 7 bases, leaving 14 bases not matched to a gene. The CDR3 coding sequence is TGTGCCAGCAGTACCCGACAGGGAAGGGGCGGGCAGCCCCAGCATTTT. Protein: CASSTRQGRGGQPQHF.

This clonotype occurred many times. The gene calls are TRBV15 and TRBJ1-6; D remains unclear. V lost 1 base and J lost 6, with 10 bases in between. The CDR3 has 15 residues. Germline loops: CDR1 LNHNV, CDR2 YYDKDF (reference sequence). The CDR3 DNA follows: TGTGCCACCAGCAGAGTGCCGGGTTTTAATTCACCCCTCCACTTT. This sequence encodes CATSRVPGFNSPLHF.

V and J are TRBV29-1 and TRBJ2-1; D gene unclear. CDR3 size: 13 residues. The V and J ends lost 7 bases and 4 bases respectively, with 14 bases between them. The germline gives CDR1 SQVTM, CDR2 ANQGSEA. The CDR3 DNA is TGCAGCGCCGTTCCGGCCGTTTACAATGAGCAGTTCTTC. This gives the protein CSAVPAVYNEQFF.

The chain is built from TRBV4-1 and TRBJ1-5; D possibly corresponds to TRBD1 (5 bases). With 4 bases removed from V and 4 bases from J, the gap between germline ends came to 20 bases. Germline CDR1 reads MGHRA; CDR2 reads YSYEKL. The CDR3 runs 17 residues. The CDR3 coding sequence is TGCGCCAGCAGCCGACGACGCAGAGGGACCGGGAATCAGCCCCAGCATTTT. As protein: CASSRRRRGTGNQPQHF.

The rearrangement joins TRBV12-3 or TRBV12-4 to TRBJ2-1; tentatively, D is TRBD2 (6 bases). This CDR3 region has 12 residues. With 4 bases removed from V and 9 bases from J, the gap between germline ends came to 10 bases. The CDR3 spells CASSWDLVEQFF. The CDR3 DNA sequence: TGTGCCAGCAGTTGGGACTTGGTTGAGCAGTTCTTC.

This clonotype was seen a handful of times. The chain's CDR3 is CASSPHGLAGVGGELFF. As DNA, the CDR3 is TGTGCCAGCAGCCCCCATGGACTAGCGGGAGTCGGCGGGGAGCTGTTTTTT. This sequence joins TRBV14 and TRBJ2-2; 13 bases line up with TRBD2. The CDR3 has 17 residues. Germline V gives CDR1 SGHDN, CDR2 FVKESK. V lost 4 bases and J lost 7; bases outside the gene matches: 9.

The chain combines TRBV10-3 with TRBJ2-1, with 11 bases fitting TRBD2. The CDR3 consists of 16 residues. From germline, CDR1 is ENHRY and CDR2 SYGVKD. Unmatched junction bases numbered 8, after V lost 3 bases and J lost 7 bases. CDR3 sequence (DNA): TGTGCCATCAGTGACCCCGGGACTAGCGGATGGAATGAGCAGTTCTTC. Translating gives CAISDPGTSGWNEQFF.

This clonotype has more than one count but fewer than ten. The V gene is TRBV12-3 or TRBV12-4, the J gene TRBJ2-2, with 10 bases fitting TRBD2. Unmatched junction bases numbered 9, after V lost 1 base and J lost 7 bases. This CDR3 spans 17 amino acids. The CDR3 here is CASSLGGAGGPGGELFF. The CDR3 DNA sequence: TGTGCCAGCAGTTTAGGAGGAGCGGGAGGGCCCGGCGGGGAGCTGTTTTTT.

The chain recombines TRBV19 with TRBJ2-5; 7 bases agree with TRBD2. Per the germline V gene, CDR1 is LNHDA and CDR2 is SQIVND (reference sequence). V was pared by 3 bases and J by 4 bases, with 8 bases of the junction left unmatched. The CDR3 totals 15 residues. The DNA for the CDR3 is TGTGCCAGTAGTATGCCCGCGGGAGTGAGAGAGACCCAGTACTTC. It encodes CASSMPAGVRETQYF.

As for this clonotype: Compared with germline, one end of the junction differs, possibly owing to a read error. This rearrangement joins TRBV25-1 to TRBJ2-5, with D perhaps TRBD2 (5 bases). This CDR3 is built from 16 residues. Germline V CDR1 and CDR2: MGHDK, SYGVNS. In nucleotides, the CDR3 is TGTGCCGGCAGTGAACTGAAGGGTCTAGCCGGGGAGACCCAGTACTTC. As protein: CAGSELKGLAGETQYF.

The V call is TRBV7-3, the J call TRBJ2-3, with TRBD1 matching 8 bases. The CDR3 is made up of 23 amino acids. Trimming took 0 bases from V and 1 from J; bases not matched to a gene: 24. Germline V gives CDR1 SGHTA, CDR2 FQGTGA. The CDR3, as DNA: TGTGCCAGCAGCTTAACCATAAGCCCAAGACAGGGGAGTTTGCGCCTCCGCACAGATACGCAGTATTTT. As protein: CASSLTISPRQGSLRLRTDTQYF.

This clonotype was counted ten times or more. This rearrangement joins TRBV7-9 to TRBJ1-1, with 7 nucleotides matching TRBD1. V shed 7 bases and J 10 bases; nucleotides not matched to a gene: 6. From germline, CDR1 is SEHNR and CDR2 FQNEAQ (reference sequence). This CDR3 spans 11 amino acids. CDR3 DNA: TGTGCCAGCATCACAGGGGAAGGAGCTTTCTTT. It is translated as CASITGEGAFF.

This clonotype was seen only a few times. The chain couples TRBV7-3 to TRBJ2-1; D is unresolved. This CDR3 region has 14 residues. Trimming removed 0 bases at V and 8 bases at J, with 11 bases between. CDR1 is SGHTA and CDR2 is FQGTGA in the germline V gene. CDR3 sequence: CASSLTSKGHEQFF. The CDR3 region has the DNA TGTGCCAGCAGCTTAACTTCGAAGGGCCATGAGCAGTTCTTC.

In this sample, this clonotype turned up a few times. The J gene is TRBJ2-7, the V gene TRBV12-3 or TRBV12-4; D ambiguous. The V gene lost 6 bases and the J gene lost 3 bases, with 15 bases spanning the gap. This CDR3 is 14 amino acids long. CDR3 sequence (DNA): TGTGCCAGCAGCCCCCAGGCGACTTACTACGAGCAGTACTTC. Residues: CASSPQATYYEQYF.

This clonotype was seen ten or more times. The chain is built from TRBV20-1 and TRBJ2-1; possible D gene TRBD2, 5 bases. Germline assignment: CDR1 DFQATT and CDR2 SNEGSKA (reference sequence). The CDR3 contains 14 residues. V lost 1 base, J lost 4 bases, and 11 bases lay in between. CDR3 in amino acids: CSARVASGYNEQFF. The CDR3 coding sequence is TGCAGTGCTAGAGTCGCGTCGGGGTACAATGAGCAGTTCTTC.

This clonotype has only a few counts. The chain employs TRBV5-1 and TRBJ2-5, with D hard to call. CDR1 SGHRS and CDR2 YFSETQ come from the germline V gene. Trimming pared 3 bases from V and 4 bases from J, leaving 7 bases between. The CDR3 has 12 amino acids. CDR3 coding DNA: TGCGCCAGCAGCTCTGAGATAGAGACCCAGTACTTC. Its translation is CASSSEIETQYF.

The CDR3 loop reads CASSTLFGYEQYF. DNA for the CDR3: TGTGCCAGCAGTACCCTCTTCGGCTACGAGCAGTACTTC. The chain joins TRBV12-3 or TRBV12-4 to TRBJ2-7; D is ambiguous. The CDR3 is 13 residues long. The V end lost 5 bases, the J end lost 3 bases, and 11 bases lay between the germline ends.

This clonotype occurred a few times. V and J are TRBV27 and TRBJ2-3; D is perhaps TRBD1 (6 bases). The CDR3 runs 15 residues. The germline gives CDR1 MNHEY, CDR2 SMNVEV (reference sequence). Trimming cost V 5 bases and J 5 bases, with 17 bases left between them. The CDR3 DNA reads TGTGCCAGCAGTCTTGACAGGTTTTGGGAAGATACGCAGTATTTT. This sequence encodes CASSLDRFWEDTQYF.

The gene calls are TRBV20-1 and TRBJ2-1; weak D call: TRBD2 (5 bases). The CDR3 has 14 amino acids. Per germline, CDR1 DFQATT and CDR2 SNEGSKA (reference sequence). Trimming removed 5 bases from V and 0 bases from J, with 11 bases in between. DNA for the CDR3: TGCAGTGCTGACGCCCGGGACTCCTACAATGAGCAGTTCTTC. Translated, it gives CSADARDSYNEQFF.

This clonotype appeared many times. The chain employs TRBV5-1 and TRBJ1-6, with 8 positions matching TRBD1. The CDR3 is made up of 15 amino acids. Germline lookup yields CDR1 SGHRS and CDR2 YFSETQ. Trimming at V came to 0 bases and at J to 10 bases, leaving 6 bases not matched to a gene. The CDR3, as DNA: TGCGCCAGCAGCTTGGTGACAGGGGTGGAATCACCCCTCCACTTT. Translating it yields CASSLVTGVESPLHF.

This chain connects TRBV24-1 to TRBJ2-1, with no clear D. The CDR3 sequence is 14 residues long. V was pared by 2 bases and J by 4 bases, with 8 bases between. The germline gives CDR1 KGHDR, CDR2 SFDVKD. The CDR3 DNA follows: TGTGCCACCAGTGATTACAACATTTACAATGAGCAGTTCTTC. Protein sequence: CATSDYNIYNEQFF.